Shown below are 13 T cell receptor beta chains from a single sample sequenced in a study of cytomegalovirus exposure and HLA in healthy donors. TCRdb's table, derived via immunoSEQ multiplex PCR, lists solely in-frame clones and lacks some. The table has 110,000 to 150,000 clones, around 89% seen once; the top ten hold roughly 6.4%. What was sequenced was PBMCs. Receptors originate from a woman in her twenties or thirties in good health and CMV-seropositive.

This chain uses TRBV6-1 with TRBJ1-2; the match to TRBD1 covers 7 bases. V was pared by 2 bases and J by 8 bases, with 14 bases of the junction left unmatched. There are 16 residues in the CDR3. CDR1 MNHNS and CDR2 SASEGT come from the germline V gene. CDR3 in DNA: TGTGCCAGCAGTGAATTAGGGAGACAGGGATGGGGGGGCTACACCTTC. Amino acid sequence: CASSELGRQGWGGYTF.

The V call is TRBV18, the J call TRBJ2-1, with 11 bases matching TRBD2. After removal of 3 bases from V and 8 bases from J, the junction contained 9 bases not matched to a gene. The germline V gene has CDR1 KGHSH and CDR2 LQKENI. This CDR3 is built from 16 residues. As DNA, the CDR3 is TGTGCCAGCTCACCTCAGACTAGCGGGATTTCCTATGAGCAGTTCTTC. The encoded protein is CASSPQTSGISYEQFF.

The rearrangement uses TRBV6-5 and TRBJ2-3, with D tentatively TRBD2 (6 bases). This CDR3 region has 15 residues. Germline V gene data show CDR1 as MNHEY and CDR2 as SVGAGI. Trimming took off 6 bases at V and 0 bases at J, with 13 bases between the two ends. CDR3 loop: CASRRLVPSTDTQYF. DNA of the CDR3: TGTGCCAGCAGGAGACTAGTCCCTAGCACAGATACGCAGTATTTT.

This clone was seen just once. The rearrangement joins TRBV13 to TRBJ2-1; TRBD2 agrees at 15 bases. CDR1 PRHDT and CDR2 FYEKMQ come from the germline V gene (reference sequence). CDR3 length equals 16 residues. After removal of 7 bases from V and 4 bases from J, the junction contained 5 bases not matched to a gene. The CDR3 DNA follows: TGTGCCAGCACCAATGGGACTAGCGGGGGGTACAATGAGCAGTTCTTC. Its protein is CASTNGTSGGYNEQFF.

The rearrangement uses TRBV27 and TRBJ2-1; maybe TRBD2 (7 bases). The CDR3 is made up of 16 amino acids. CDR1 is MNHEY and CDR2 is SMNVEV in the germline V gene (reference sequence). Trimming shortened V by 2 bases and J by 0 bases, and 11 bases separated the two germline ends. The DNA for the CDR3 is TGTGCCAGCAGTTTAGGGGGGGCGTCCTCCTACAATGAGCAGTTCTTC. It encodes CASSLGGASSYNEQFF.

V is TRBV5-3 and J is TRBJ2-1; 14 bases map to TRBD2. TRBV5-3 qualifies as an ORF whose function is uncertain. There are 19 residues in the CDR3. J lost 4 bases, V lost 4 bases, and 13 bases had no gene match. The CDR3 protein is CARSLETSGGAVVYNEQFF. CDR3 DNA: TGTGCCAGAAGCCTAGAGACTAGCGGGGGGGCTGTGGTTTACAATGAGCAGTTCTTC.

The genes are TRBV5-1 and TRBJ2-2, with a possible D match to TRBD1 (5 bases). The CDR3 is 16 residues long. In germline, CDR1 is SGHRS, CDR2 YFSETQ. V lost 0 bases and J lost 4, with 13 bases in between. CDR3 residues: CASSLVAGMGTGELFF. For the CDR3, the DNA is TGCGCCAGCAGCTTGGTGGCAGGGATGGGCACCGGGGAGCTGTTTTTT.

This chain links TRBV7-2 with TRBJ2-1, with 8 bases fitting TRBD2. The CDR3 is 15 residues long. Germline trimming cut 2 bases from V and 7 bases from J; bases unmatched to any gene: 7. Germline loops: CDR1 SGHTA, CDR2 FQGNSA. This CDR3 is CASSLKAGAINEQFF. DNA for the CDR3: TGTGCCAGCAGCTTAAAAGCGGGAGCGATTAATGAGCAGTTCTTC. The full variable domain, rest sourced from reference TRBV7-2 and TRBJ2-1, is GAGVSQSPSNKVTEKGKDVELRCDPISGHTALYWYRQSLGQGLEFLIYFQGNSAPDKSGLPSDRFSAERTGGSVSTLTIQRTQQEDSAVYLCASSLKAGAINEQFFGPGTRLTVL.

The chain links TRBV7-2 to TRBJ2-4; D remains unclear. V gave up 3 bases and J gave up 0 bases, with 9 bases separating them. This CDR3 is 15 amino acids long. The V gene's germline CDR1 is SGHTA and CDR2 FQGNSA. The CDR3, as DNA: TGTGCCAGCAGCTTTGATTTGCGAGCCAAAAACATTCAGTACTTC. Translated: CASSFDLRAKNIQYF.

The V gene is TRBV27, the J gene TRBJ2-4; D perhaps matches TRBD2 (6 bases). The germline gives CDR1 MNHEY, CDR2 SMNVEV (reference sequence). This CDR3 region has 13 residues. The germline V and J ends were trimmed by 8 bases and 5 bases, with 13 bases remaining between them. In nucleotides, the CDR3 is TGTGCCAGCTGTAGACTAGACCAAAACATTCAGTACTTC. It codes for CASCRLDQNIQYF.

J is TRBJ2-5 and V is TRBV28; D is unclear. The CDR3 is 12 residues long. The ends were cut back, 5 bases at V and 7 bases at J, with 11 bases in the middle. In germline, CDR1 is MDHEN, CDR2 SYDVKM. CDR3 in DNA: TGTGCCAGCAGTCAAAACGTAGTGACCCAGTACTTC. Its protein product is CASSQNVVTQYF.

CDR3 residues: CASSSSGSGGYTF. The CDR3 coding sequence is TGTGCCAGCAGCTCGTCAGGGTCAGGTGGCTACACCTTC. This rearrangement joins TRBV7-9 to TRBJ1-2; the D gene is possibly TRBD1 (5 bases). Germline V gene data show CDR1 as SEHNR and CDR2 as FQNEAQ (reference sequence). The CDR3 has 13 amino acids. Trimming took 4 bases from V and 7 from J, leaving 13 bases between them.

This chain connects TRBV5-1 to TRBJ2-2, with TRBD1 matching over 9 bases. The germline CDR1 and CDR2 sequences are SGHRS and YFSETQ. There are 15 residues in the CDR3. The V and J ends lost 3 bases and 5 bases, in that order; junction bases with no gene match: 5. CDR3 in amino acids: CASSWGQGWTGELFF. As DNA, the CDR3 is TGCGCCAGCAGCTGGGGACAGGGCTGGACCGGGGAGCTGTTTTTT.